This TCR beta chain appears in the sequencing data of a study of Ad26.COV2.S vaccination and SARS-CoV-2 variants. Study observations and caveats: Analyses of TCR breadth and depth may have underestimated total T cell responses.

The treatment was: 15 to 20 received Ad26.COV2.S at low or high dose, single or two shots; about five received placebo; per-sample allocation not given. Sampling occurred on day 63 after the first vaccine or placebo injection. Data came from immunoSEQ multiplex PCR; TCRdb stores just in-frame clones and leaves some out. The data show roughly 420,000 clones, roughly 88% seen once. V was pared by 1 base and J by 6 bases, with 8 bases of the junction left unmatched. CDR1 SGHAT and CDR2 FQNNGV come from the germline V gene. This CDR3 has 17 residues. With regard to this clone: Antigen specificity is unknown.

The chain carries TRBV11-2 and TRBJ2-1; the match to TRBD2 covers 11 bases. The source material was peripheral blood, sampled in a trial of Ad26.COV2.S vaccine versus placebo. The receptor's source is a person aged 18-65 years who received the Ad26.COV2.S COVID-19 vaccine or a placebo. The CDR3 nucleotides are TGTGCCAGCAGCTTAGTTTCCCTAGCGGGGGGATCCAATGAGCAGTTCTTC. This codes for CASSLVSLAGGSNEQFF.